This record covers a single TCR beta chain. Its antigen is unknown. Clones were sequenced by immunoSEQ multiplex PCR, and TCRdb holds only the in-frame ones, with some missing. The sample has 110,000 to 150,000 clones; roughly 90% are singletons. The V and J ends lost 4 bases and 10 bases, in that order; junction bases with no gene match: 8. Germline lookup yields CDR1 SGHRS and CDR2 YFSETQ. The CDR3 is made up of 14 amino acids. The data are from a study of radiation and T cells in renal cell carcinoma. Study background: Nephrectomy followed 15 Gy stereotactic body radiation by 4 weeks. Broader study findings: In blood, top tumor clones expanded by 2 weeks, shrinking by 4.

Described time point: baseline pretreatment blood. Specified treatment: 15 Gy SBRT to primary tumor, nephrectomy 4 weeks later. Blood was sampled at baseline, 2 weeks and 4 weeks after SBRT. Clear cell pathology was present in this patient's renal cell carcinoma. The receptor was derived from a woman aged 50 to 60 with renal cell carcinoma. This rearrangement joins TRBV5-1 to TRBJ2-3; 11 bases are a match to TRBD1. This specimen was blood, taken from a patient whose treatment included radiotherapy and nephrectomy. In DNA, the CDR3 is TGCGCCAGCAGCGAGGGACAGGGGGTAGGGGCGCAGTATTTT. Amino acids: CASSEGQGVGAQYF.